One sample yielded the 15 T cell receptor beta chains listed below, sequenced in a study of cytomegalovirus exposure and HLA in healthy donors. Only in-frame clones appear in the TCRdb table, and some are missing; sequencing was by immunoSEQ multiplex PCR. The data show 150,000 to 200,000 clones, with 86% seen just once and more than 1.1% held by the top ten. The sequencing sample was made of PBMCs. Receptors originate from a woman aged 18 to 35 in good health and CMV-seronegative.

This chain connects TRBV9 to TRBJ2-2, with 9 positions matching TRBD1. The germline V gene has CDR1 SGDLS and CDR2 YYNGEE. After removal of 0 bases from V and 4 bases from J, the junction contained 10 bases not matched to a gene. CDR3 length: 18 amino acids. In DNA form, the CDR3 reads TGTGCCAGCAGCGTAGGTCCATGGGGACAGGGCTTCACCGGGGAGCTGTTTTTT. Translated, it gives CASSVGPWGQGFTGELFF.

The rearrangement uses TRBV10-3 and TRBJ1-4; TRBD1 agrees at 7 bases. V gave up 4 bases and J gave up 5 bases; unmatched junction bases: 4. The CDR3 consists of 14 residues. Germline V CDR1 and CDR2: ENHRY, SYGVKD. CDR3 sequence (DNA): TGTGCCATCAGTGCGACAGGGCGAAATGAAAAACTGTTTTTT. Its translation is CAISATGRNEKLFF.

This chain links TRBV5-4 with TRBJ1-3; 7 nucleotides match TRBD1. This CDR3 has 18 residues. The J segment lost 0 bases and the V segment lost 5 bases, leaving 14 bases of the junction unmatched. Germline CDR1 is SGHNT and CDR2 is YYREEE (reference sequence). The CDR3 bases are TGTGCCAGCAGTCATGACAGGGCCCTACCGAGCTCTGGAAACACCATATATTTT. As protein: CASSHDRALPSSGNTIYF.

This clone was picked up one time. V is TRBV2 and J is TRBJ2-5; TRBD2 matches at 8 bases. CDR1 and CDR2 from the germline V gene are SNHLY and FYNNEI. The J segment lost 2 bases and the V segment lost 6 bases, leaving 5 bases of the junction unmatched. The CDR3 loop spans 14 amino acids. The CDR3 sequence is CASRAGLDQETQYF. The CDR3 coding sequence is TGTGCCAGCAGAGCGGGACTAGATCAAGAGACCCAGTACTTC.

The chain uses TRBV11-2 and TRBJ1-1; maybe TRBD1 (5 bases). Germline V lookup: CDR1 SGHAT, CDR2 FQNNGV. V shed 0 bases and J shed 1 base, with 9 bases lying between them. The CDR3 runs to 15 residues. CDR3 nucleotides: TGTGCCAGCAGCTTAGAAGGGGAACCGAACACTGAAGCTTTCTTT. Translating gives CASSLEGEPNTEAFF.

This clone was found once. The chain recombines TRBV18 with TRBJ2-1, with D hard to call. This CDR3 comprises 12 residues. Germline V gene sequence: CDR1 KGHSH, CDR2 LQKENI. Trimming cost V 3 bases and J 9 bases, with 9 bases left between them. CDR3 sequence (DNA): TGTGCCAGCTCACCCCCCGGAGCTGAGCAGTTCTTC. This encodes CASSPPGAEQFF.

The chain couples TRBV7-9 to TRBJ1-2; the match to TRBD1 covers 11 bases. With 4 bases clipped from V and 4 bases from J, the junction kept 8 bases outside the gene matches. The CDR3 sequence is 16 residues long. Germline CDR1 reads SEHNR; CDR2 reads FQNEAQ (reference sequence). Here the CDR3 reads CASSSTGTGGGYGYTF. The DNA of the CDR3 is TGTGCCAGCAGCTCCACGGGGACAGGGGGGGGCTATGGCTACACCTTC.

The chain couples TRBV30 to TRBJ1-2; 8 bases match TRBD1. V lost 2 bases, J lost 6 bases, and 5 bases stayed unmatched. The germline V gene has CDR1 GTSNPN and CDR2 SVGIG (reference sequence). The CDR3 spans 13 residues. CDR3: CAWSTGQGDGYTF. In DNA, the CDR3 is TGTGCCTGGAGTACCGGACAGGGAGATGGCTACACCTTC.

The genes are TRBV6-4 and TRBJ2-1, with D maybe TRBD1 (6 bases). V gave up 0 bases and J gave up 4 bases, with 7 bases separating them. The CDR3 consists of 14 residues. Looked up from germline, CDR1 is MRHNA and CDR2 is SNTAGT. The CDR3: CASSDSGTYNEQFF. As DNA, the CDR3 is TGTGCCAGCAGTGACTCCGGGACATACAATGAGCAGTTCTTC.

The V gene is TRBV9, the J gene TRBJ2-1; 12 bases fit TRBD2. Germline values: CDR1 SGDLS, CDR2 YYNGEE. The CDR3 is 15 amino acids. The ends lost 4 bases at V and 5 bases at J; junction bases unmatched: 4. The CDR3 DNA sequence: TGTGCCAGCAGCCCTAGCGGGGGGGCAAACAATGAGCAGTTCTTC. It yields the protein CASSPSGGANNEQFF.

The rearrangement uses TRBV13 and TRBJ1-3; 7 bases match TRBD1. The germline gives CDR1 PRHDT, CDR2 FYEKMQ (reference sequence). The CDR3 sequence is 14 residues long. V was clipped by 6 bases and J by 5 bases; unmatched bases: 7. The DNA of the CDR3 is TGTGCCAGCAGGAGAGGGGGCTTCCGAAACACCATATATTTT. It codes for CASRRGGFRNTIYF.

The rearrangement links TRBV12-2 to TRBJ2-1; the table's D call of TRBD1 was not tested on the DNA. TRBV12-2 has pseudogene status. The CDR3 contains 16 residues. CDR3 coding DNA: TGTGCAAGTCGCTTAAATCACCCGGACAGGGTGAATGAGCAGTTCTTC. It translates to CASRLNHPDRVNEQFF.

Here the CDR3 reads CASSVLGKEAFF. The CDR3 DNA reads as TGCGCCAGCAGTGTCCTCGGGAAAGAAGCTTTCTTT. This chain links TRBV10-1 with TRBJ1-1, with no clear D. CDR1 is WNHNN, CDR2 SYGVQD, per germline (reference sequence). The CDR3 extends over 12 amino acids. Trimming removed 4 bases from V and 8 bases from J, with 11 bases in between.

V and J are TRBV5-1 and TRBJ1-1; no reliable D call. Trimming removed 2 bases at V and 1 base at J, with 9 bases between. Germline CDR1 is SGHRS and CDR2 is YFSETQ. CDR3 length: 14 residues. CDR3 bases: TGCGCCAGCAGCTTTGTCAGTGAGAACACTGAAGCTTTCTTT. Residues: CASSFVSENTEAFF. The variable domain in full, with the rest retrieved from reference TRBV5-1 and TRBJ1-1, is KAGVTQTPRYLIKTRGQQVTLSCSPISGHRSVSWYQQTPGQGLQFLFEYFSETQRNKGNFPGRFSGRQFSNSRSEMNVSTLELGDSALYLCASSFVSENTEAFFGQGTRLTVV.

This clone was counted once. The chain recombines TRBV27 with TRBJ2-2; 10 nucleotides line up with TRBD1. Trimming removed 5 bases from V and 1 base from J; junction bases left unmatched: 10. This CDR3 is built from 18 residues. CDR1 is MNHEY, CDR2 SMNVEV, per germline (reference sequence). This CDR3 is CASSPSDRGLLNTGELFF. The CDR3 region has the DNA TGTGCCAGCAGTCCCAGTGACAGGGGGCTTCTGAACACCGGGGAGCTGTTTTTT.